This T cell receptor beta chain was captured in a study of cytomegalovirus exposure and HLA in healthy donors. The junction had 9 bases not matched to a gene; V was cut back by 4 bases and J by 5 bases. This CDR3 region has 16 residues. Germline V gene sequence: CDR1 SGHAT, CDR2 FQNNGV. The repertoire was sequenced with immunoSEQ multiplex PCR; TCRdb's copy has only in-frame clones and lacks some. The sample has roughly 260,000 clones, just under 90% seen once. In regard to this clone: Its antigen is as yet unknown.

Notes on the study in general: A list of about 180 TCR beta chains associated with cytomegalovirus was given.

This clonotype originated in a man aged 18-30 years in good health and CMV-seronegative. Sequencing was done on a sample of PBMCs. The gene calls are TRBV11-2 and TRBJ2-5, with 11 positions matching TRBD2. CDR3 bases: TGTGCCAGCAGCTCACTAGCGGGGGCCGGGGGGGAGACCCAGTACTTC. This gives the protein CASSSLAGAGGETQYF.